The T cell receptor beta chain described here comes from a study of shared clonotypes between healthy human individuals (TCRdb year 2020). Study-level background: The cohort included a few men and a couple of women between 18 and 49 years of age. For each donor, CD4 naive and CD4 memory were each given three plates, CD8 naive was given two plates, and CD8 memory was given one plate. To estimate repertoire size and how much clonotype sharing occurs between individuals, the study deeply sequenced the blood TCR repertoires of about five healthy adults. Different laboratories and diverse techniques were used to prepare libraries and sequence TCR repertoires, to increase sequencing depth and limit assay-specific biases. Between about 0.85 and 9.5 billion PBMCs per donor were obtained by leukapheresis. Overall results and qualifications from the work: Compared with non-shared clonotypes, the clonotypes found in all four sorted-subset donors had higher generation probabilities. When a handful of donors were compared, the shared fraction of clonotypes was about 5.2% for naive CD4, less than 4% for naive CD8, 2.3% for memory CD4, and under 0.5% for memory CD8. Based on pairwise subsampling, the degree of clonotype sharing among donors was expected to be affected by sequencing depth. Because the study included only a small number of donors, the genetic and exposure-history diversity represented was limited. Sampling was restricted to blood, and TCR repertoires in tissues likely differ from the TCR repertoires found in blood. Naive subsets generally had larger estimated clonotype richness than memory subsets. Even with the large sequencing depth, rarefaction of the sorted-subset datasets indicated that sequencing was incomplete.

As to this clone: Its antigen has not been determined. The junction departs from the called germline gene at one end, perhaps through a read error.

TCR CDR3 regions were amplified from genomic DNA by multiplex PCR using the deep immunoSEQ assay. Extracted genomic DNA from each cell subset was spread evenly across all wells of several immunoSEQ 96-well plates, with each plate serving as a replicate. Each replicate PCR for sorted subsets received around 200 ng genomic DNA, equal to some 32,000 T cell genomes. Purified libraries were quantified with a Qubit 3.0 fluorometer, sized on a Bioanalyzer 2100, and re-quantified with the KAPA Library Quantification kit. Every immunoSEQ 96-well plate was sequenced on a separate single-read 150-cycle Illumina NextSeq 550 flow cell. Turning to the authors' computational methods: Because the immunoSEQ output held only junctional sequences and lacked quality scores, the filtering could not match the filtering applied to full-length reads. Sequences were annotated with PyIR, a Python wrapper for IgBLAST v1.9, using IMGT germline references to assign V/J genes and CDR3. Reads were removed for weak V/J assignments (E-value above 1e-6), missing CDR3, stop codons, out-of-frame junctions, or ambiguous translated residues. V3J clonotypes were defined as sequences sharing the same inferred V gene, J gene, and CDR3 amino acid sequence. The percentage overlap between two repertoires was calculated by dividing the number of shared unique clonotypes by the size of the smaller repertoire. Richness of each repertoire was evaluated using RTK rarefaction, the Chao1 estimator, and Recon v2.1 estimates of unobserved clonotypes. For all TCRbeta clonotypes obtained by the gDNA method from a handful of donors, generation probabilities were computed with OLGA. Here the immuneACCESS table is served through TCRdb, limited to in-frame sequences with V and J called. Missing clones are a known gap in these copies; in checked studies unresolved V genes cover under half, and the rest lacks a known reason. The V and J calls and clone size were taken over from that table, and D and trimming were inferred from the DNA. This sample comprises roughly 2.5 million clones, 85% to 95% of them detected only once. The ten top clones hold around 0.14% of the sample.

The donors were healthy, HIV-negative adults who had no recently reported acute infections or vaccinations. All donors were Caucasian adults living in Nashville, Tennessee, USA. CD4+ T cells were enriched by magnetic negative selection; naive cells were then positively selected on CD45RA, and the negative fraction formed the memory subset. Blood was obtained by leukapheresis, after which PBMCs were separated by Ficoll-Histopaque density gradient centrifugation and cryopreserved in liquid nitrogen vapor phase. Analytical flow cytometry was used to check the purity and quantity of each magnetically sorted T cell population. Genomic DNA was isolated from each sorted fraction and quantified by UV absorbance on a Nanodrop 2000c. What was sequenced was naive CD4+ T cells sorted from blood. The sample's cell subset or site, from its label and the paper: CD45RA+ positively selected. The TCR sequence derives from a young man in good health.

In nucleotide form, the sequence is TGTGCTAGCAGCTTCGGGGACAGGGAACTAACTAATGAAAAACTGTTTTTT. It specifies CASSFGDRELTNEKLFF. The sequence is built from TRBV7-7 and TRBJ1-4; 9 nucleotides in the junction match TRBD1. The CDR3 holds 17 amino acids from the cysteine to the phenylalanine. Kept here is only the CDR3 DNA, which spans 51 bases and is read in frame from base 1. The germline V gene (reference sequence) provides CDR1 SSHAT and CDR2 FNYEAQ.